This T cell receptor beta chain was sequenced for a study of blood T cell repertoires in COVID-19. J was trimmed by 4 bases and V by 6 bases; bases with no gene match: 7. The CDR3 covers 15 residues. Germline CDR1 reads ENHRY; CDR2 reads SYGVKD. Using immunoSEQ multiplex PCR, the repertoire was profiled, and TCRdb retains in-frame clones only, with some absent. The sample holds some 300,000 clones, approximately 90% seen once. The material sequenced was PBMCs or T cells enriched from blood (not recorded which). The TCR sequence derives from an older woman in a cohort exposed to, infected with or recovered from COVID-19 (not recorded which). The J gene is TRBJ2-2, the V gene TRBV10-3; the match to TRBD1 covers 8 bases. CDR3 sequence reads: CAISRQGSSTGELFF. DNA for the CDR3: TGTGCCATCAGCCGACAGGGGAGCAGCACCGGGGAGCTGTTTTTT.